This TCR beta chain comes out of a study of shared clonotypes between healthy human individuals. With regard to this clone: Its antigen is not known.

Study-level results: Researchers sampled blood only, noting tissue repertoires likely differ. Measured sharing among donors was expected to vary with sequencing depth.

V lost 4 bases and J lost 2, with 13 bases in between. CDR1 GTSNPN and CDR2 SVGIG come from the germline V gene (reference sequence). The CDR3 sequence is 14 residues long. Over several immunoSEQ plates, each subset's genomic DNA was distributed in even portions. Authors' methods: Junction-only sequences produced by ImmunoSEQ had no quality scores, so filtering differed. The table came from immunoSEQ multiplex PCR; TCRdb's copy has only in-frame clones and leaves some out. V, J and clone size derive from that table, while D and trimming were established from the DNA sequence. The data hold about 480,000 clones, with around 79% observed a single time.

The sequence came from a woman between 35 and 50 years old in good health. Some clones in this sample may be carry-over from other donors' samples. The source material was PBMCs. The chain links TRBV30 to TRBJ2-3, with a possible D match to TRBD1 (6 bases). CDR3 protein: CAWTTGLVTDTQYF. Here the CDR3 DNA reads TGTGCCTGGACCACAGGGTTGGTCACAGATACGCAGTATTTT.